One T cell receptor (beta chain) is described in this entry. Its matching antigen is unknown. MiXCR was run by TCRdb on the 5' RACE reads, yielding one entry per CDR3 protein. In the table there are 500,000 or so distinct CDR3 sequences, 14% of which are singletons. Healthy Caucasian individuals made up all the donors. The record originates from a study of identical twins. Study-wide results and limits: Interpretation of the results relied on cross-sectional statistical analysis and not on following the same donors. While abundant cord blood beta clonotypes carried fewer insertions, memory repertoires showed no such pattern.

These same data were also listed under a study on yellow fever vaccine responses in identical twins.

This TCR was recovered from a woman aged 18-30 years in good health. The sample was CD4+ T cells sorted from blood.

CDR3 DNA sequence: TGTGCCAGCGGGAACAGGGTAAATTCACCCCTCCACTTT. Amino acid sequence: CASGNRVNSPLHF. The rearrangement joins TRBV28 to TRBJ1-6, with D maybe TRBD1 (6 bases). In germline, CDR1 is MDHEN, CDR2 SYDVKM. The CDR3 is made up of 13 amino acids. V lost 8 bases and J lost 7, with 12 bases in between.